The sequence of this TCR beta chain was determined in a study of blood T cell repertoires in COVID-19. Sequenced by immunoSEQ multiplex PCR; TCRdb stores in-frame clones only, minus some. The profile shows fewer than 55,000 clones, about 81% of them singletons. This clone is labeled as medium-sized. The sequenced sample was peripheral blood. This receptor was identified in a man in his fifties or sixties with acute or convalescent COVID-19.

Written as DNA, the CDR3 is TGTGCCAGCAGTGAAGCGCTTAGCGGGGTCTACGAGCAGTACTTC. Its protein is CASSEALSGVYEQYF. V usage is TRBV2 and J usage is TRBJ2-7; the match to TRBD2 covers 8 bases. V lost 0 bases and J lost 3; bases outside the gene matches: 4. The germline CDR1 and CDR2 sequences are SNHLY and FYNNEI. The CDR3 spans 15 residues.